This T cell receptor (beta chain) emerged from a study of cytomegalovirus exposure and HLA in healthy donors. 13 Jbeta primers and 60 Vbeta primers were used for the PCR. This table comes from immunoSEQ multiplex PCR, and its TCRdb copy is limited to in-frame clones, with some not included. The table lists approximately 92,000 clones, more than 65% of them singletons. The V end was cut by 8 bases, the J end by 0 bases, with 12 bases between. From germline, CDR1 is WNHNN and CDR2 SYGVQD (reference sequence). The length of the CDR3 is 14 residues. The chain combines TRBV10-1 with TRBJ2-3, with a possible D match to TRBD2 (6 bases). Sequencing input: PBMCs. This receptor was taken from a girl aged 2-9 years in good health and CMV-seropositive. The CDR3 sequence is CASSSVASTDTQYF. The CDR3 coding sequence is TGCGCCAGCTCTAGCGTCGCTAGCACAGATACGCAGTATTTT.